Listed here are 24 T cell receptor beta chains from one sample, sequenced in a study of T cell responses to AZD1222 COVID-19 vaccine. TCRdb's table, derived via immunoSEQ multiplex PCR, lists solely in-frame clones and lacks some. The sample yields about 130,000 clones, approximately 90% seen once. The sample was peripheral blood, taken 28 days after the second AZD1222 dose. The receptor set was obtained from an adult who received the AZD1222 COVID-19 vaccine.

The chain joins TRBV27 to TRBJ1-2; D is possibly TRBD1 (6 bases). The CDR3 has 15 amino acids. The germline CDR1 and CDR2 sequences are MNHEY and SMNVEV (reference sequence). V lost 10 bases to trimming and J lost 0 bases, with 18 bases between them. CDR3 DNA: TGTGCCACTAGGAATGCGGGGGCCGCTAACTATGGCTACACCTTC. Translated, it gives CATRNAGAANYGYTF.

The chain links TRBV2 to TRBJ2-1; D unresolved. V was shortened by 5 bases and J by 8 bases, with 7 bases between the two germline ends. The CDR3 is 11 residues long. The germline gives CDR1 SNHLY, CDR2 FYNNEI. The CDR3 region is CASSNRDEQFF. The CDR3 nucleotides read TGTGCCAGCAGTAATAGGGATGAGCAGTTCTTC.

This clone was found once. The rearrangement uses TRBV18 and TRBJ1-2; 8 bases agree with TRBD1. The CDR3 is made up of 13 amino acids. Germline CDR1 KGHSH, CDR2 LQKENI. After removal of 3 bases from V and 9 bases from J, the junction contained 6 bases not matched to a gene. The CDR3 reads CASSPEQGGSYTF. DNA for the CDR3: TGTGCCAGCTCACCGGAACAGGGGGGAAGCTACACCTTC.

The gene calls are TRBV5-5 and TRBJ2-7; a possible D gene is TRBD1 (6 bases). This CDR3 contains 16 residues. V lost 1 base, J lost 2 bases, and 16 bases lay in between. The germline CDR1 and CDR2 sequences are SGHKS and YYEKEE (reference sequence). This chain's CDR3 is CASSLKSGQRAYEQYF. The DNA of the CDR3 is TGTGCCAGCAGCTTGAAATCCGGACAGAGGGCCTACGAGCAGTACTTC.

The rearrangement uses TRBV6-1 and TRBJ1-5, with D tentatively TRBD1 (5 bases). The CDR3 runs to 16 residues. V was pared by 4 bases and J by 0 bases, with 13 bases between. The germline CDR1 and CDR2 sequences are MNHNS and SASEGT. The CDR3 DNA sequence: TGTGCCAGCAGTGGCGCAGGGCAGGTTAGCAATCAGCCCCAGCATTTT. Amino acids: CASSGAGQVSNQPQHF.

The V call is TRBV5-6, the J call TRBJ2-1; 8 nucleotides align to TRBD1. V shed 0 bases, J shed 8 bases, and the junction held 7 bases outside the gene matches. In germline, CDR1 is SGHDT, CDR2 YYEEEE. The CDR3 runs to 15 residues. CDR3 DNA: TGTGCCAGCAGCTTGGTGGCAGGGGGCATGTATGAGCAGTTCTTC. Protein sequence: CASSLVAGGMYEQFF.

This sequence joins TRBV6-5 and TRBJ2-1; TRBD2 is a possible D gene (6 bases). The V gene's germline CDR1 is MNHEY and CDR2 SVGAGI. This CDR3 has 15 amino acids. V lost 4 bases and J 2 bases, leaving 12 bases between the germline ends. The CDR3 DNA follows: TGTGCCAGCAGTTTGCGGGAAGTAGCCTACAATGAGCAGTTCTTC. This sequence encodes CASSLREVAYNEQFF.

The V gene is TRBV5-5, the J gene TRBJ2-7, with a possible D match to TRBD1 (6 bases). The germline CDR1 and CDR2 sequences are SGHKS and YYEKEE (reference sequence). The V end lost 4 bases, the J end lost 3 bases, and 8 bases lay between the germline ends. The CDR3 is made up of 12 amino acids. CDR3 in amino acids: CASSGQNYEQYF. Written as DNA, the CDR3 is TGTGCCAGCAGCGGACAGAACTACGAGCAGTACTTC.

The chain uses TRBV19 and TRBJ1-2, with 7 bases identical to TRBD1. CDR3 length equals 14 residues. V dropped 5 bases and J dropped 8; count of bases not matched to a gene: 11. Germline CDR1 is LNHDA and CDR2 is SQIVND (reference sequence). The chain's CDR3 is CASSPQTGSPGYTF. Written as DNA, the CDR3 is TGTGCCAGTAGTCCGCAGACAGGGTCGCCCGGCTACACCTTC.

V gene TRBV7-7 combines with J gene TRBJ2-1; 7 bases fit TRBD1. Germline V gene sequence: CDR1 SSHAT, CDR2 FNYEAQ (reference sequence). The CDR3 covers 14 residues. Unmatched junction bases numbered 9, after V lost 4 bases and J lost 9 bases. The CDR3 is CASSSVQGWGEQFF. The CDR3 DNA reads TGTGCCAGCAGCTCGGTACAGGGGTGGGGTGAGCAGTTCTTC.

In its sample, this clone was seen once. The V gene is TRBV27, the J gene TRBJ2-1; the match to TRBD1 covers 8 bases. With V trimmed by 0 bases and J by 4 bases, 8 bases remained unmatched. This CDR3 is built from 17 residues. Germline V gene data show CDR1 as MNHEY and CDR2 as SMNVEV (reference sequence). The CDR3, as DNA: TGTGCCAGCAGTTTATCACCCGGGACAGGCCTTTACAATGAGCAGTTCTTC. The encoded protein is CASSLSPGTGLYNEQFF.

Remarks on this clone: The conserved phenylalanine or tryptophan normally closing the CDR3 is absent here, so this likely arose from a read error. No DNA is shown, since the ends of the CDR3 on it are uncertain; the CDR3 is the one TCRdb lists. V usage is TRBV6-4 and J usage is TRBJ1-1. The CDR3 sequence runs 13 residues, both termini included. In germline, CDR1 is MRHNA, CDR2 SNTAGT. CDR3 loop: CASSDKRREVNTR.

As DNA, the CDR3 is TGTGCCAGCAGTTCTGGACAGGGGTTTCAGCCCCAGCATTTT. Protein sequence: CASSSGQGFQPQHF. This chain links TRBV27 with TRBJ1-5; 9 nucleotides line up with TRBD1. The germline V gene has CDR1 MNHEY and CDR2 SMNVEV (reference sequence). This CDR3 has 14 residues. The V segment lost 4 bases and the J segment 6 bases; nucleotides outside the gene matches: 4.

This chain uses TRBV11-2 with TRBJ2-3, with 8 bases fitting TRBD2. Trimming removed 0 bases from V and 1 base from J; junction bases left unmatched: 0. The CDR3 totals 15 residues. Germline V CDR1 and CDR2: SGHAT, FQNNGV. CDR3 DNA sequence: TGTGCCAGCAGCTTAGAACTAGCGGGCACAGATACGCAGTATTTT. Translated: CASSLELAGTDTQYF.

CDR3 loop: CASSLSRLNEQFF. In DNA, the CDR3 is TGTGCCAGCAGTTTGTCCCGACTCAATGAGCAGTTCTTC. This chain links TRBV12-3 or TRBV12-4 with TRBJ2-1; D is unresolved. Trimming left V 3 bases short and J 6 bases short, with 9 bases between. The CDR3 contains 13 residues.

V is TRBV24-1 and J is TRBJ2-3, with D possibly being TRBD1 (5 bases). The CDR3 contains 15 residues. The V end lost 3 bases, the J end lost 5 bases, and 14 bases lay between the germline ends. Germline V gene lookup returns CDR1 KGHDR and CDR2 SFDVKD. The CDR3 is CATSDRQGTRDTQYF. The CDR3 DNA reads TGTGCCACCAGTGATCGCCAGGGTACCCGAGATACGCAGTATTTT.

The chain uses TRBV2 and TRBJ1-5, with TRBD1 as a possible D gene (6 bases). Between the trimmed V and J ends, which lost 4 bases and 4 bases, there was a span of 11 bases. Germline CDR1 and CDR2: SNHLY and FYNNEI. This CDR3 has 14 amino acids. This chain's CDR3 is CASSVYRANQPQHF. Here the CDR3 DNA reads TGTGCCAGCAGTGTCTACAGGGCTAATCAGCCCCAGCATTTT.

The chain has TRBV5-1 and TRBJ2-3, with 8 bases fitting TRBD2. J gave up 4 bases and V 2 bases, and 9 bases lay outside the gene matches. Germline assignment: CDR1 SGHRS and CDR2 YFSETQ. The CDR3 has 16 residues. The DNA for the CDR3 is TGCGCCAGCAGCTTTCAGGGACTAGGGACCCCAGATACGCAGTATTTT. It yields the protein CASSFQGLGTPDTQYF.

Details on this clone: The same CDR3 also results from other DNA sequences found in this sample. The rearrangement uses TRBV27 and TRBJ1-2; no clear D gene. The CDR3 has 13 amino acids. Trimming cost V 3 bases and J 2 bases, with 7 bases left between them. Germline V lookup: CDR1 MNHEY, CDR2 SMNVEV (reference sequence). In DNA form, the CDR3 reads TGTGCCAGCAGTTTCGGTCCCAACTATGGCTACACCTTC. Translating it yields CASSFGPNYGYTF.

This clone was recorded a few times. The chain is built from TRBV29-1 and TRBJ1-2, with 7 bases matching TRBD1. Germline V CDR1 and CDR2: SQVTM, ANQGSEA. V was pared by 6 bases and J by 12 bases, with 13 bases of the junction left unmatched. The CDR3 runs 12 residues. In DNA form, the CDR3 reads TGCAGCGTGGGTGGGACAGTCGTCCACAACACCTTC. Encoded protein: CSVGGTVVHNTF. Full variable domain (outside the CDR3, taken from reference TRBV29-1 and TRBJ1-2): SAVISQKPSRDICQRGTSLTIQCQVDSQVTMMFWYRQQPGQSLTLIATANQGSEATYESGFVIDKFPISRPNLTFSTLTVSNMSPEDSSIYLCSVGGTVVHNTFGSGTRLTVV.

For this clone: A read error may account for a junction end that differs from germline. J is TRBJ1-1 and V is TRBV5-4, with 11 bases identical to TRBD1. Germline V gives CDR1 SGHNT, CDR2 YYREEE (reference sequence). CDR3 length equals 16 residues. The CDR3 sequence is CASSRGQGALNTEAFF. CDR3 sequence (DNA): TGTGCCAGCAGCCGCGGACAGGGGGCGTTGAATACTGAAGCTTTCTTT.

The genes are TRBV28 and TRBJ1-2; 8 positions agree with TRBD1. The CDR3 runs to 13 residues. The germline gives CDR1 MDHEN, CDR2 SYDVKM. The ends lost 2 bases at V and 6 bases at J; junction bases unmatched: 2. The CDR3: CASSLATGDGYTF. The DNA of the CDR3 is TGTGCCAGCAGTTTAGCGACAGGGGATGGCTACACCTTC.

This chain joins TRBV2 and TRBJ2-4; a weak D match, TRBD2 (6 bases). The CDR3 sequence is 14 residues long. The germline CDR1 and CDR2 sequences are SNHLY and FYNNEI. Trimming stripped 1 base from V and 7 bases from J, with 11 bases between. The CDR3 here is CASSEVTRENIQYF. The CDR3, as DNA: TGTGCCAGCAGTGAAGTTACCCGGGAGAACATTCAGTACTTC.

The chain employs TRBV19 and TRBJ1-2; possible D gene TRBD1, 5 bases. Germline CDR1 is LNHDA and CDR2 is SQIVND (reference sequence). V was pared by 6 bases and J by 1 base, with 15 bases between. The CDR3 is made up of 15 amino acids. CDR3 DNA sequence: TGTGCCAGTAGGGATACGGGGCTAATTAACTATGGCTACACCTTC. This encodes CASRDTGLINYGYTF.